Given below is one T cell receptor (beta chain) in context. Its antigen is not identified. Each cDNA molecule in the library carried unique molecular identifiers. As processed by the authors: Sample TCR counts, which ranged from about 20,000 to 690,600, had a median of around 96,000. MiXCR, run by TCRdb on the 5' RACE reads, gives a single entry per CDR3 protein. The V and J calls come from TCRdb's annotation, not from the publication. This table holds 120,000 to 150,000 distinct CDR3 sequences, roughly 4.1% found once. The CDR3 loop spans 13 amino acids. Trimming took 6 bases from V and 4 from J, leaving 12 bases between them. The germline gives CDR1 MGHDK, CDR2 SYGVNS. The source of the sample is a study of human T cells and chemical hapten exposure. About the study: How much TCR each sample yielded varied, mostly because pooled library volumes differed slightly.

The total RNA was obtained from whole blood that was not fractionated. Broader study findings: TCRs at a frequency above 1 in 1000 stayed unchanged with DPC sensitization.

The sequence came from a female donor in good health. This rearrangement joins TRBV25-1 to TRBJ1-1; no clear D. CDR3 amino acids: CASSPAWGTEAFF. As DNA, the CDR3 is TGTGCCAGCAGCCCAGCTTGGGGCACTGAAGCTTTCTTT.